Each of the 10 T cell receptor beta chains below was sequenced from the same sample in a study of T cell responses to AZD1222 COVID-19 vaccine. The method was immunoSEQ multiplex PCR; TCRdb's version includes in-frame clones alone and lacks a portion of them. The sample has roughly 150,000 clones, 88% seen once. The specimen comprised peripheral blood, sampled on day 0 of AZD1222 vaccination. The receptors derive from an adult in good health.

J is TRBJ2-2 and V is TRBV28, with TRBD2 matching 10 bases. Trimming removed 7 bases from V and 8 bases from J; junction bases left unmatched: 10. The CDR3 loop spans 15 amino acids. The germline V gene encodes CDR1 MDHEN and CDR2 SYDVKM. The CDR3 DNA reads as TGTGCCAGCACCCAAGGGGCTAGCGGGAGAGGGGAGCTGTTTTTT. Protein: CASTQGASGRGELFF.

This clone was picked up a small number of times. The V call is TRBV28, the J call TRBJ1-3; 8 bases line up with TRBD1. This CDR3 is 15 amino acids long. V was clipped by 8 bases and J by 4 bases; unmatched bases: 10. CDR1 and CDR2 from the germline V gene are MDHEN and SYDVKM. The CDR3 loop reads CASGDRPSLGNTIYF. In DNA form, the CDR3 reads TGTGCCAGCGGGGACAGGCCGAGTCTGGGAAACACCATATATTTT.

The CDR3 protein is CASSLATGRGYTF. Written as DNA, the CDR3 is TGTGCCAGCAGCTTAGCGACAGGGAGGGGCTACACCTTC. This sequence joins TRBV7-9 and TRBJ1-2, with 7 bases identical to TRBD1. Germline values: CDR1 SEHNR, CDR2 FQNEAQ (reference sequence). The CDR3 spans 13 residues. Germline trimming cut 0 bases from V and 8 bases from J; bases unmatched to any gene: 3.

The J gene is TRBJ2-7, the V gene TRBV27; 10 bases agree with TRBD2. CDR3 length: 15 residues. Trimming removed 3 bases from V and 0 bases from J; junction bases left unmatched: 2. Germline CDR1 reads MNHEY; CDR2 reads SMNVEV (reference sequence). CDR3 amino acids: CASSLGLASSYEQYF. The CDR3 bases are TGTGCCAGCAGTTTGGGACTAGCGAGCTCCTACGAGCAGTACTTC.

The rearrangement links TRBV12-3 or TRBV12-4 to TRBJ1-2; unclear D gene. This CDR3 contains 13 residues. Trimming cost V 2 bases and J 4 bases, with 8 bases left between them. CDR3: CASSLLDSYGYTF. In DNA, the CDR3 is TGTGCCAGCAGTTTATTAGACTCCTATGGCTACACCTTC.

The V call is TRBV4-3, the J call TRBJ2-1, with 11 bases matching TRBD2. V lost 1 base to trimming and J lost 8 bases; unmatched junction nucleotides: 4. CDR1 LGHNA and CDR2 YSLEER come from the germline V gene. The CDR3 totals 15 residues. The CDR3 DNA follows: TGCGCCAGCAGCCAAGGCCAACTAGCGGGAGATGAGCAGTTCTTC. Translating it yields CASSQGQLAGDEQFF.

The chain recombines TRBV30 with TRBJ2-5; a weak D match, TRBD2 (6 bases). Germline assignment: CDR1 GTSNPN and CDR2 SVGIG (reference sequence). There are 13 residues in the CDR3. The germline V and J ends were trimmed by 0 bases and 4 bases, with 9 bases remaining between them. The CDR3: CAWSVGTLETQYF. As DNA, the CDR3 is TGTGCCTGGAGTGTCGGGACTCTAGAGACCCAGTACTTC.

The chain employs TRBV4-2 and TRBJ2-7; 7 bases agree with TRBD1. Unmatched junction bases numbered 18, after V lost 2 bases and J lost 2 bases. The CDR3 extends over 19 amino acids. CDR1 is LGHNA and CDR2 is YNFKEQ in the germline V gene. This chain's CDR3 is CASSQPLGGSHKRTYEQYF. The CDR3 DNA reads TGTGCCAGCAGCCAACCCTTAGGGGGCAGTCATAAGCGGACCTACGAGCAGTACTTC.

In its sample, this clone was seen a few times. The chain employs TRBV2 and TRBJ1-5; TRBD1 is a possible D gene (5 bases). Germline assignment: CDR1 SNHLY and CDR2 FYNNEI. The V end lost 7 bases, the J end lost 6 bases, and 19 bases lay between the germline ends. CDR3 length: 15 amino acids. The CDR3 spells CASTGRGGSSQPQHF. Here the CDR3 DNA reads TGTGCCAGCACCGGGCGGGGGGGTTCCTCTCAGCCCCAGCATTTT.

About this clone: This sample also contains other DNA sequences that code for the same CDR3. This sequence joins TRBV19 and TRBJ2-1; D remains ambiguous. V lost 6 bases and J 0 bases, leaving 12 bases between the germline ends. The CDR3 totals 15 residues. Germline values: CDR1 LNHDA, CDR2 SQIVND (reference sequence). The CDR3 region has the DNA TGTGCCAGTAGGCCGGACCGAAGCTCCTACAATGAGCAGTTCTTC. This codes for CASRPDRSSYNEQFF.